The rows below give T cell receptor beta chains drawn from one sample of a study of T cell responses to AZD1222 COVID-19 vaccine. TCRdb's table, derived via immunoSEQ multiplex PCR, lists solely in-frame clones and lacks some. The table lists 140,000 to 150,000 clones, more than 85% of them singletons. This specimen consisted of peripheral blood, obtained on day 0 of AZD1222 vaccination. These TCRs come from an adult in good health. Both conserved end residues are part of each CDR3. D genes are given only for firm matches. Clone size is not always given. Where it is, it says once, few, many or a class for expanded clones.

cdr3_length d_call j_call v_call clone_size cdr3_nt cdr3_aa
14 TRBD1 TRBJ2-7 TRBV11-3 - TGTGCCAGCAGCCCAACAGGGGGACCCTACGAGCAGTACTTC CASSPTGGPYEQYF
14 - TRBJ1-1 TRBV4-2 - TGTGCCAGCAGCCAAGATGGGGGGGGACCTGAAGCTTTCTTT CASSQDGGGPEAFF
16 TRBD1 TRBJ1-6 TRBV5-6 - TGTGCCAGCAGCTTGCGGGTTGGCAGGGGGGTTTCACCCCTCCACTTT CASSLRVGRGVSPLHF
19 - TRBJ2-2 TRBV12-5 - TGTGCTAGTGGTTTGCTGCTTGGGGGGCGGATTTTAAACACCGGGGAGCTGTTTTTT CASGLLLGGRILNTGELFF
15 TRBD2 TRBJ2-3 TRBV6-4 - TGTGCCAGCAGTGACGCTAGCGGGGGCACAGATACGCAGTATTTT CASSDASGGTDTQYF
13 - TRBJ1-2 TRBV25-1 - TGTGCCAGCAGTGAATTAGGGGAGTATGGCTACACCTTC CASSELGEYGYTF
12 - TRBJ1-3 TRBV7-9 once TGTGCCAGCAGCTTAGAATGGTACACCATATATTTT CASSLEWYTIYF
14 TRBD2 TRBJ2-7 TRBV7-2 - TGTGCCAGCAGGGCGACTAGCGGGGTCTACGAGCAGTACTTC CASRATSGVYEQYF
15 - TRBJ1-1 TRBV10-2 - TGCGCCAGCAGGCGGCAGGGGCCTAAAGACACTGAAGCTTTCTTT CASRRQGPKDTEAFF
13 TRBD1 TRBJ1-5 TRBV29-1 - TGCAGCGTTGAAGATGACAGGGGACAGCCCCAGCATTTT CSVEDDRGQPQHF
19 TRBD2 TRBJ2-2 TRBV27 - TGTGCCAGCAGTTTAAGGTCCCAAGCAGGGACTAGGAACACCGGGGAGCTGTTTTTT CASSLRSQAGTRNTGELFF
14 - TRBJ2-7 TRBV27 - TGTGCCAGCAGTGGGGGGCTATCGACCTACGAGCAGTACTTC CASSGGLSTYEQYF
13 - TRBJ1-4 TRBV2 - TGTGCCAGCAGTGTAACCCCGTGGGGAAAACTGTTTTTT CASSVTPWGKLFF
15 - TRBJ2-3 TRBV24-1 - TGTGCCACCAGTGATTGGACAGAAGGTGCAGATACGCAGTATTTT CATSDWTEGADTQYF
17 TRBD1 TRBJ1-5 TRBV4-2 - TGTGCCAGCAGCCAAAACCAAATAACAGGGGTTTGGGAGCCCCAGCATTTT CASSQNQITGVWEPQHF
12 - TRBJ1-2 TRBV6-5 few TGTGCCGCAAAAAGCCCCACTAGGGGCTACACCTTC CAAKSPTRGYTF
13 TRBD1 TRBJ1-1 TRBV19 - TGTGCCAGTAGTGTCGGGACAGGGTCTGAAGCTTTCTTT CASSVGTGSEAFF
13 - TRBJ1-2 TRBV2 - TGTGCCAGCAGTGAGGGTCCATTCTACGGCTACACCTTC CASSEGPFYGYTF
16 TRBD1 TRBJ1-6 TRBV5-4 - TGTGCCAGCAGCTTGGCCCTCGGGACAGTCAATTCACCCCTCCACTTT CASSLALGTVNSPLHF
12 - TRBJ1-6 TRBV6-1 - TGTGCCAGCAGTGAATCCCATTCACCCCTCCACTTT CASSESHSPLHF
13 TRBD1 TRBJ1-5 TRBV6-5 few TGTGCCAGCAGAGGGGGCTCCAATCAGCCCCAGCATTTT CASRGGSNQPQHF
11 - TRBJ2-1 TRBV28 - TGTGCCAGCAGTCGGATGGGTGAGCAGTTCTTC CASSRMGEQFF
13 - TRBJ1-2 TRBV15 - TGTGCCACCAGCAGAGATGAGGGCAGTGGCTACACCTTC CATSRDEGSGYTF
16 - TRBJ2-4 TRBV5-1 - TGCGCCAGCAGCAAAGGGCCTACTGGAGCCAAAAACATTCAGTACTTC CASSKGPTGAKNIQYF
16 TRBD1 TRBJ1-2 TRBV19 once TGTGCCAGTAGCATCTGGGACTTGGGACAGGGGGTTGGCTACACCTTC CASSIWDLGQGVGYTF
13 - TRBJ1-2 TRBV19 once TGTGCCAGTAGAGGCGTCCGAGTCTATGGCTACACCTTC CASRGVRVYGYTF
16 - TRBJ2-1 TRBV5-6 - TGTGCCAGCGCTGGAGTCCGAGCAGAGAACTACAATGAGCAGTTCTTC CASAGVRAENYNEQFF
15 - TRBJ1-4 TRBV19 - TGTGCCAGTAGTATAGGCGGCGGGCCTAATGAAAAACTGTTTTTT CASSIGGGPNEKLFF
13 TRBD2 TRBJ2-2 TRBV28 - TGTGCCACCACTAGCGGGGGGGCCGGGGAGCTGTTTTTT CATTSGGAGELFF
11 - TRBJ1-3 TRBV13 - TGTGCCAGCAGTAATAGAAACACCATATATTTT CASSNRNTIYF
14 - TRBJ1-2 TRBV15 - TGTGCCACCAGCAGAGATAAGACAATTTTTGGCTACACCTTC CATSRDKTIFGYTF
14 - TRBJ1-6 TRBV30 - TGTGCCTGGAATACCGGGACGTCTGATTCACCCCTCCACTTT CAWNTGTSDSPLHF
15 TRBD1 TRBJ1-1 TRBV30 - TGTGCCTCTCGGGGGGGACAGAGGGGCGACACTGAAGCTTTCTTT CASRGGQRGDTEAFF
15 - TRBJ2-7 TRBV28 - TGTGCCAGCAGAAAAGGGGACACGGACCTCTACGAGCAGTACTTC CASRKGDTDLYEQYF
15 - TRBJ2-2 TRBV10-3 - TGTGCCATCAGTGATTCTAGGGGCCACACCGGGGAGCTGTTTTTT CAISDSRGHTGELFF
11 - TRBJ1-1 TRBV6-5 - TGTGCCAGCAGACACCAGGGATGGGCTTTCTTT CASRHQGWAFF
15 - TRBJ1-2 TRBV18 - TGTGCCAGCTCACCACAGGGGCGGCTTCTTTATGGCTACACCTTC CASSPQGRLLYGYTF
17 - TRBJ1-1 TRBV7-2 - TGTGCCAGCAGCTTTAGAAGGTTGTGGGTCGGGAACACTGAAGCTTTCTTT CASSFRRLWVGNTEAFF
13 - TRBJ1-1 TRBV4-1 - TGCGCCAGCAGCCGGGACCTATTTGCTGAAGCTTTCTTT CASSRDLFAEAFF
13 - TRBJ1-4 TRBV19 - TGTGCCAGTAGGAACCGGGTGGGAGAAAAACTGTTTTTT CASRNRVGEKLFF
14 - TRBJ2-7 TRBV11-2 few TGTGCCAGCAGCTTAGATACGGGCCCCTACGAGCAGTACTTC CASSLDTGPYEQYF
14 TRBD2 TRBJ2-1 TRBV2 once TGTGCCACCCGAAGCGGGAGCTCCTACAATGAGCAGTTCTTC CATRSGSSYNEQFF
15 - TRBJ2-5 TRBV19 - TGTGCCAGTAGTGGACCTAGTGCTTTTCTGGAGACCCAGTACTTC CASSGPSAFLETQYF
18 TRBD2 TRBJ2-5 TRBV18 - TGTGCCAGCTCTTTTCAGATGACTAGCGGGGGCCTCCAAGAGACCCAGTACTTC CASSFQMTSGGLQETQYF
15 TRBD1 TRBJ1-2 TRBV5-1 - TGCGCCAGCAGCTTGGCCCCAGGGGGCAGCCATGGCTACACCTTC CASSLAPGGSHGYTF
13 - TRBJ1-3 TRBV19 - TGTGCCAGTATCCCCAGCCCAGGAAACACCATATATTTT CASIPSPGNTIYF
16 - TRBJ2-6 TRBV19 - TGTGCCAGTAGCGGGGGGCCCATCTCTGGGGCCAACGTCCTGACTTTC CASSGGPISGANVLTF
19 - TRBJ2-7 TRBV5-1 - TGCGCCAGCAGCTTCATGTCTCCCCTACAGGAGGGAAGCTCCTACGAGCAGTACTTC CASSFMSPLQEGSSYEQYF
14 - TRBJ2-7 TRBV6-2/TRBV6-3 few TGTGCCAGCAGTCGCGGCAGGGCAAACTACGAGCAGTACTTC CASSRGRANYEQYF
15 - TRBJ1-4 TRBV11-3 - TGTGCCAGCAGCTTAGGAAGGGACGCGAATGAAAAACTGTTTTTT CASSLGRDANEKLFF
21 TRBD2 TRBJ2-7 TRBV3-1/TRBV3-2 - TGTGCCAGCAGCCAAGAGGTCCCCATTGTAGCGGGGGCCTCGCTCTCCTACGAGCAGTACTTC CASSQEVPIVAGASLSYEQYF